A single sample gave rise to the 27 T cell receptor beta chains below, sequenced in a study of CD8+ T cells in alopecia areata listed by TCRdb under 2018. Libraries were built with the immunoSEQ multiplex PCR assay. RNA was extracted from all samples and reverse transcribed into cDNA as template for TCR sequencing. Imported from immuneACCESS, the table was reduced by TCRdb to in-frame sequences with V and J called. These copies leave out some clones; in studies compared against another copy, an unresolved V gene accounts for under half, and the cause of the remainder is not known. The table notes around 100,000 clones here, none of them singletons. Roughly a fifth of the sample is taken by the ten largest. Sequencing was done on a sample of lesional skin. All receptors derive from a C3H/HeJ mouse with alopecia areata. This strain possesses the MHC haplotype H2-k.

This clone was seen more than once but under ten times. The listed genes are named as in mouse. Read sequence stops 4 residues before the CDR3 end, and the germline J gene provides the missing end. This chain connects TRBV13-3 to TRBJ2-7; the D gene is possibly TRBD1 (5 bases). Germline CDR1 reads NNHDY; CDR2 reads SYVADS. V was cut by 2 bases and J by 3 bases, with 12 bases left in between. The CDR3 is 14 residues long. The CDR3 sequence is CASSDGREIYEQYF. The DNA read from the CDR3 is TGTGCCAGCAGTGACGGCAGGGAGATCTAT.

Concerning this clone: Genes and germline are mouse. The sequenced CDR3 bases are TGTGCCAGCACCCCGGGGACTGATAACTATGCT. Amino acid sequence: CASTPGTDNYA. The whole CDR3 protein reads CASTPGTDNYAEQFF. The chain joins TRBV19 to TRBJ2-1; 7 bases line up with TRBD2. The read comes to an end 4 residues before the CDR3 does, leaving the germline J gene to fill in the end. This CDR3 spans 15 amino acids. CDR1 and CDR2 (germline): FNHDT, SITEND (reference sequence). The J segment lost 0 bases and the V segment lost 6 bases, leaving 6 bases of the junction unmatched.

This clone was detected only a few times. Gene names refer to mouse genes. The observed sequence ends 4 residues before the CDR3 terminus, with the missing tail filled in from the germline J gene. J is TRBJ2-7 and V is TRBV1; D remains unclear. V was pared by 5 bases and J by 0 bases, with 11 bases between. Germline-derived CDR1 and CDR2 are NSQYPW and LRSPGD (reference sequence). The CDR3 totals 14 residues. The CDR3 loop reads CTCSTTKSSYEQYF. Partial CDR3 DNA: TGCACCTGCAGTACGACAAAAAGCTCCTAT.

Remarks on this clone: These gene names are mouse names. The sequenced fragment ends 4 residues before the CDR3 boundary, so the rest is inferred from the germline J gene. The chain combines TRBV1 with TRBJ1-1; 7 bases map to TRBD1. Germline CDR1 and CDR2: NSQYPW and LRSPGD (reference sequence). The CDR3 runs 14 residues. CDR3 bases read: TGCACCTGCAGTGCCTCAGGGGGAGGTACA. Translating gives CTCSASGGGT. The entire CDR3 sequence reads CTCSASGGGTEVFF.

This clone appeared many times. Genes and germline are mouse. Read sequence stops 4 residues before the CDR3 end, and the germline J gene provides the missing end. V is TRBV19 and J is TRBJ2-5, with 10 bases lining up with TRBD2. The CDR3 covers 15 residues. The V gene end was trimmed by 2 bases and the J gene end by 1 base; junction bases not matched to a gene: 1. Per germline, CDR1 FNHDT and CDR2 SITEND (reference sequence). The DNA read from the CDR3 is TGTGCCAGCAGTATCGGGACTGGGGACCAAGAC. Amino acids: CASSIGTGDQD. The entire CDR3 sequence reads CASSIGTGDQDTQYF. The complete variable domain, with remaining parts taken from reference TRBV19 and TRBJ2-5, reads GGIITQTPKFLIGQEGQKLTLKCQQNFNHDTMYWYRQDSGKGLRLIYYSITENDLQKGDLSEGYDASREKKSSFSLTVTSAQKNEMAVFLCASSIGTGDQDTQYFGPGTRLLVL.

This clone was counted between two and nine times. The genes are named according to mouse. Read data end 4 residues before the CDR3 end; the end is taken from the germline J gene. The chain combines TRBV13-3 with TRBJ1-1; D unresolved. The germline gives CDR1 NNHDY, CDR2 SYVADS. The ends were cut back, 5 bases at V and 4 bases at J, with 9 bases in the middle. The CDR3 length is 12 residues. The CDR3 is CASRRHLTEVFF. The covered CDR3 bases are TGTGCCAGCAGACGACACCTCACA.

This clone was detected many times. Mouse names are used for the genes. The read gets to within 4 residues of the CDR3 end, and the germline J gene fills in the rest. V gene TRBV13-3 combines with J gene TRBJ2-5; D unclear. The CDR3 totals 14 residues. With 7 bases removed from V and 0 bases from J, the gap between germline ends came to 12 bases. Germline V gene lookup returns CDR1 NNHDY and CDR2 SYVADS. Incomplete CDR3 DNA: TGTGCCAGCTCTCCTGACAATAACCAAGAC. Translating gives CASSPDNNQD. In full, the CDR3 reads CASSPDNNQDTQYF. Together with reference TRBV13-3 and TRBJ2-5, the CDR3 gives the full variable domain: EAAVTQSPRSKVAVTGGKVTLSCHQTNNHDYMYWYRQDTGHGLRLIHYSYVADSTEKGDIPDGYKASRPSQENFSLILELASLSQTAVYFCASSPDNNQDTQYFGPGTRLLVL.

This clone was counted many times. Mouse gene names apply. The read terminates 4 residues before the CDR3 end, so the remaining end is supplied by the germline J gene. Other DNA sequences of this sample code for an identical CDR3. The V and J genes are TRBV13-3 and TRBJ2-5; 9 positions match TRBD2. The CDR3 consists of 13 residues. Germline V gene lookup returns CDR1 NNHDY and CDR2 SYVADS. CDR3 sequence reads: CASSLTGGDTQYF. The DNA read from the CDR3 is TGTGCCAGCAGCCTGACTGGGGGAGAC. Looking up the rest from reference TRBV13-3 and TRBJ2-5 gives the full variable domain: EAAVTQSPRSKVAVTGGKVTLSCHQTNNHDYMYWYRQDTGHGLRLIHYSYVADSTEKGDIPDGYKASRPSQENFSLILELASLSQTAVYFCASSLTGGDTQYFGPGTRLLVL.

As to this clone: Genes here carry mouse names. The read finishes 4 residues shy of the CDR3 end, and the germline J gene is used to complete it. This chain joins TRBV19 and TRBJ2-7; tentative D call: TRBD2 (5 bases). In germline, CDR1 is FNHDT, CDR2 SITEND (reference sequence). Trimming removed 1 base at V and 0 bases at J, with 8 bases between. The CDR3 spans 14 residues. CDR3 protein: CASSITGLSYEQYF. CDR3 bases read: TGTGCCAGCAGTATAACTGGTCTCTCCTAT.

This clone was observed a handful of times. Any gene name here is a mouse gene name. The sequenced CDR3 bases are TGTGCCAGCAATATAGGGGACAAGGAAGACTCC. Translating it yields CASNIGDKEDS. The CDR3 as a whole reads CASNIGDKEDSDYTF. The chain has TRBV13-3 and TRBJ1-2; TRBD1 is a possible D gene (6 bases). Read coverage stops 4 residues before the CDR3 terminus; the germline J gene supplies the remainder. CDR3 length equals 15 residues. Looked up from germline, CDR1 is NNHDY and CDR2 is SYVADS. V gave up 6 bases and J gave up 3 bases, with 18 bases separating them.

This clone was counted many times. Gene names refer to mouse genes. The read terminates 4 residues before the CDR3 end, so the remaining end is supplied by the germline J gene. V usage is TRBV13-3 and J usage is TRBJ1-1; 9 positions match TRBD1. CDR1 and CDR2 from the germline V gene are NNHDY and SYVADS. The CDR3 spans 14 residues. The DNA read from the CDR3 is TGTGCCAGCAGTGATCTGGACAGGGGTGGA. Its protein is CASSDLDRGG. Given in full, the CDR3 is CASSDLDRGGEVFF.

Only a few counts were recorded for this clone. The gene names given are mouse names. The missing CDR3 end, 4 residues past where the read stops, is filled in from the germline J gene. The chain employs TRBV19 and TRBJ1-2, with D hard to call. In germline, CDR1 is FNHDT, CDR2 SITEND (reference sequence). V lost 4 bases and J 0 bases, leaving 7 bases between the germline ends. The CDR3 sequence is 13 residues long. The part of the CDR3 DNA that was read is TGTGCCAGCAGTCTCCAGCCAAACTCC. Translated: CASSLQPNS. The CDR3 as a whole reads CASSLQPNSDYTF. The complete variable domain, with remaining parts taken from reference TRBV19 and TRBJ1-2, reads GGIITQTPKFLIGQEGQKLTLKCQQNFNHDTMYWYRQDSGKGLRLIYYSITENDLQKGDLSEGYDASREKKSSFSLTVTSAQKNEMAVFLCASSLQPNSDYTFGSGTRLLVI.

The table lists this clone with a few counts. The gene symbols are mouse symbols. CDR3 DNA, as far as it was read: TGTGCAAGCAGCTTAAACTGGGGGGTTGAAGAC. It is translated as CASSLNWGVED. The whole CDR3 region reads CASSLNWGVEDTQYF. The chain uses TRBV16 and TRBJ2-5; TRBD2 matches at 9 bases. The DNA ends 4 residues before the CDR3 does, and the rest of the CDR3 is filled in from the germline J gene. In germline, CDR1 is SGHSA, CDR2 FRNQAP. This CDR3 has 15 amino acids.

This clone was counted a few times. Genes here carry mouse names. CDR3 DNA (partial): TGTGCCAGCAACCCCGGACAGGGAGTTTCCAACGAA. Translated, it gives CASNPGQGVSNE. The entire CDR3 is CASNPGQGVSNERLFF. The rearrangement links TRBV13-3 to TRBJ1-4, with 8 nucleotides matching TRBD1. The read falls 4 residues short of the CDR3 end, and the missing part is taken from the germline J gene. The CDR3 has 16 residues. V lost 6 bases and J lost 0; bases outside the gene matches: 7. Germline assignment: CDR1 NNHDY and CDR2 SYVADS.

Note on this clone: Each gene name is a mouse one. CDR3 DNA, as far as it was read: TGTGCCAGCAGTGGGGCCGGGACTGGGGGGGCCAGTCAAAAC. Protein sequence: CASSGAGTGGASQN. The full CDR3 protein is CASSGAGTGGASQNTLYF. This chain links TRBV13-3 with TRBJ2-4, with TRBD2 matching 14 bases. From the germline J gene comes the end of the CDR3, since the read stops 4 residues before it. Trimming cost V 3 bases and J 0 bases; bases outside gene matches: 6. Per germline, CDR1 NNHDY and CDR2 SYVADS. This CDR3 contains 18 residues.

In regard to this clone: Here the gene names and germline are mouse. The read terminates 4 residues ahead of where the CDR3 ends, so the germline J gene completes it. V usage is TRBV13-3 and J usage is TRBJ2-1, with 8 bases matching TRBD2. CDR3 length: 15 residues. Germline loops: CDR1 NNHDY, CDR2 SYVADS. With V trimmed by 5 bases and J by 0 bases, 4 bases remained unmatched. CDR3 DNA (partial): TGTGCCAGCAGGGACTGGGAGTATAACTATGCT. Its protein is CASRDWEYNYA. The whole CDR3 sequence is CASRDWEYNYAEQFF.

This clone was picked up a small number of times. Gene names are the mouse ones. The read ends 4 residues shy of where the CDR3 ends; the end is completed using the germline J gene. The rearrangement joins TRBV13-3 to TRBJ2-3, with 8 bases matching TRBD2. The CDR3 extends over 15 amino acids. CDR1 is NNHDY, CDR2 SYVADS, per germline. The J segment lost 3 bases and the V segment lost 1 base, leaving 4 bases of the junction unmatched. Incomplete CDR3 DNA: TGTGCCAGCAGTGATAATGGGGGGGACGCAGAA. Translating it yields CASSDNGGDAE. The whole CDR3 reads CASSDNGGDAETLYF.

The sample holds many counts of this clone. Genes and germline come from the mouse. Read sequence stops 4 residues before the CDR3 end, and the germline J gene provides the missing end. Additional DNA sequences in this sample encode the identical CDR3. The chain links TRBV13-1 to TRBJ2-7, with D hard to call. The CDR3 length is 14 residues. The germline gives CDR1 NSHNY, CDR2 SYGAGN. V dropped 2 bases and J dropped 0 bases, with 9 bases sitting between them. The part of the CDR3 DNA that was read is TGTGCCAGCAGTGACCTGGAGAGCTCCTAT. This sequence encodes CASSDLESSY. In full, the CDR3 reads CASSDLESSYEQYF.

With respect to this clone: Gene names refer to mouse genes. The read ends 4 residues shy of where the CDR3 ends; the end is completed using the germline J gene. V gene TRBV1 combines with J gene TRBJ2-2, with 7 bases matching TRBD1. J lost 0 bases, V lost 4 bases, and 5 bases had no gene match. This CDR3 has 16 amino acids. Looked up from germline, CDR1 is NSQYPW and CDR2 is LRSPGD (reference sequence). The DNA read from the CDR3 is TGCACCTGCAGTGAAGGGACAGCCTCAAACACCGGG. Translating gives CTCSEGTASNTG. The CDR3 as a whole reads CTCSEGTASNTGQLYF.

As to this clone: Germline and genes: mouse. The observed sequence ends 4 residues before the CDR3 terminus, with the missing tail filled in from the germline J gene. This rearrangement joins TRBV13-2 to TRBJ2-4; tentatively, D is TRBD2 (5 bases). Germline CDR1 NNHNN, CDR2 SYGAGS (reference sequence). Deletions cut 0 bases from V and 0 bases from J, with 8 bases between. This CDR3 spans 15 amino acids. CDR3 residues: CASGDAVGSQNTLYF. The covered CDR3 bases are TGTGCCAGCGGTGATGCCGTGGGGAGTCAAAAC.

This clone turned up a few times. Gene names refer to mouse genes. The sequenced fragment ends 4 residues before the CDR3 boundary, so the rest is inferred from the germline J gene. The chain has TRBV19 and TRBJ2-4; TRBD2 agrees at 9 bases. The germline CDR1 and CDR2 sequences are FNHDT and SITEND (reference sequence). The CDR3 covers 15 residues. V shed 3 bases, J shed 1 base, and the junction held 3 bases outside the gene matches. CDR3 amino acids: CASSTRDWGQNTLYF. The CDR3 bases that were read are TGTGCCAGCAGTACCCGGGACTGGGGTCAAAAC.

This clone was found a few times. Gene names denote mouse genes. The CDR3 end lies 4 residues beyond the end of the read and is filled in from the germline J gene. The rearrangement links TRBV1 to TRBJ2-1, with 8 bases aligning to TRBD1. V shed 0 bases, J shed 3 bases, and the junction held 4 bases outside the gene matches. From germline, CDR1 is NSQYPW and CDR2 LRSPGD (reference sequence). The CDR3 consists of 16 residues. CDR3: CTCSADRDRSYAEQFF. CDR3 DNA, as far as it was read: TGCACCTGCAGTGCAGATCGGGACAGGAGCTATGCT.

With respect to this clone: The genes and germline here are from mouse. Read coverage stops 4 residues before the CDR3 terminus; the germline J gene supplies the remainder. V gene TRBV13-3 combines with J gene TRBJ2-4; 12 bases are a match to TRBD1. The CDR3 totals 16 residues. Unmatched junction bases numbered 5, after V lost 6 bases and J lost 0 bases. The germline V gene encodes CDR1 NNHDY and CDR2 SYVADS. The CDR3 loop reads CASTPGQGASQNTLYF. Incomplete CDR3 DNA: TGTGCCAGCACCCCGGGACAGGGGGCGAGTCAAAAC. The whole variable domain, filled in from reference TRBV13-3 and TRBJ2-4, reads EAAVTQSPRSKVAVTGGKVTLSCHQTNNHDYMYWYRQDTGHGLRLIHYSYVADSTEKGDIPDGYKASRPSQENFSLILELASLSQTAVYFCASTPGQGASQNTLYFGAGTRLSVL.

In this sample, this clone turned up a few times. Mouse names are used for the genes. The read ends 4 residues shy of where the CDR3 ends; the end is completed using the germline J gene. The J gene is TRBJ1-1, the V gene TRBV1; tentative D call: TRBD1 (5 bases). V was trimmed by 0 bases and J by 1 base, leaving 6 bases between them. CDR1 and CDR2 (germline): NSQYPW, LRSPGD (reference sequence). This CDR3 region has 14 residues. The CDR3: CTCSAEGVNTEVFF. The covered CDR3 bases are TGCACCTGCAGTGCAGAAGGGGTGAACACA.

Comments on this clone: Genes and germline come from the mouse. The read gets to within 4 residues of the CDR3 end, and the germline J gene fills in the rest. The chain recombines TRBV13-1 with TRBJ2-5, with 8 bases identical to TRBD2. The germline CDR1 and CDR2 sequences are NSHNY and SYGAGN. Unmatched junction bases numbered 5, after V lost 3 bases and J lost 2 bases. CDR3 length: 15 amino acids. The sequenced CDR3 bases are TGTGCCAGCAGTGCAAACTGGGGGACCCAAGAC. Encoded protein: CASSANWGTQD. The whole CDR3 reads CASSANWGTQDTQYF.

Worth noting for this clone: Any gene name here is a mouse gene name. The CDR3 is cut off 4 residues early in the read; its end comes from the germline J gene. The chain combines TRBV19 with TRBJ2-1, with 10 bases matching TRBD2. The CDR3 is 14 amino acids. From germline, CDR1 is FNHDT and CDR2 SITEND (reference sequence). CDR3 bases read: TGTGCCAGCAGGATACCGGGACTGGGGGCT. Amino acids: CASRIPGLGA. The whole CDR3 protein is CASRIPGLGAEQFF.

This clone was detected a few times. The gene symbols are mouse symbols. The read falls 4 residues short of the CDR3 end, and the missing part is taken from the germline J gene. J is TRBJ1-4 and V is TRBV1, with TRBD1 matching over 12 bases. This CDR3 region has 16 residues. Germline V gene data show CDR1 as NSQYPW and CDR2 as LRSPGD (reference sequence). CDR3 amino acids: CTCSAERDRGLERLFF. The CDR3 bases that were read are TGCACCTGCAGTGCAGAAAGGGACAGGGGGCTCGAA.